Below are 27 T cell receptor beta chains sequenced from a single sample in a study of blood T cell repertoires in COVID-19. TCRdb's table, derived via immunoSEQ multiplex PCR, lists solely in-frame clones and lacks some. The sample includes 60,000 to 65,000 clones, 55% to 80% of them seen just once. The specimen sequenced was peripheral blood. The receptors originated from a woman between 65 and 79 years old with COVID-19, enrolled during active disease.

The chain links TRBV7-2 to TRBJ1-3; no clear D. V was cut by 1 base and J by 0 bases, with 7 bases left in between. CDR3 length equals 15 residues. Germline CDR1 SGHTA, CDR2 FQGNSA. The CDR3 DNA follows: TGTGCCAGCAGCTTAGAGTGGCTCTCTGGAAACACCATATATTTT. It encodes CASSLEWLSGNTIYF.

This chain connects TRBV5-1 to TRBJ1-4, with no clear D. V gave up 0 bases and J gave up 2 bases, with 14 bases separating them. The CDR3 covers 17 residues. CDR1 SGHRS and CDR2 YFSETQ come from the germline V gene. In nucleotides, the CDR3 is TGCGCCAGCAGCTTGGGACACTCCCCGGGGACTAATGAAAAACTGTTTTTT. This codes for CASSLGHSPGTNEKLFF.

The chain uses TRBV7-2 and TRBJ1-6, with D perhaps matching TRBD1 (6 bases). The CDR3 contains 13 residues. Germline CDR1 and CDR2: SGHTA and FQGNSA. The ends were cut back, 6 bases at V and 6 bases at J, with 9 bases in the middle. DNA of the CDR3: TGTGCCAGCAGGGACAGCCTTAATTCACCCCTCCACTTT. It translates to CASRDSLNSPLHF.

The chain carries TRBV28 and TRBJ2-5; tentative D call: TRBD1 (6 bases). Trimming pared 4 bases from V and 3 bases from J, leaving 15 bases between. Germline-derived CDR1 and CDR2 are MDHEN and SYDVKM. CDR3 length equals 15 residues. CDR3 in DNA: TGTGCCAGCAGTTCTCAGGACAGTTCCAAAGAGACCCAGTACTTC. This codes for CASSSQDSSKETQYF.

This chain joins TRBV6-5 and TRBJ1-1; the match to TRBD1 covers 9 bases. The V gene end was trimmed by 6 bases and the J gene end by 4 bases; junction bases not matched to a gene: 6. The CDR3 contains 14 residues. The germline gives CDR1 MNHEY, CDR2 SVGAGI. The CDR3 DNA follows: TGTGCCAGCAGACCCCGGGACAGGGCCACTGAAGCTTTCTTT. Protein: CASRPRDRATEAFF.

This clone was observed a few times. CDR3 sequence: CASSQEGGSGNTIYF. The CDR3 DNA reads TGTGCCAGCAGCCAGGAGGGGGGGTCTGGAAACACCATATATTTT. The V and J genes are TRBV7-2 and TRBJ1-3, with a tentative D call TRBD1 (6 bases). Per germline, CDR1 SGHTA and CDR2 FQGNSA. This CDR3 has 15 amino acids. Trimming cost V 5 bases and J 1 base, with 12 bases left between them.

The J gene is TRBJ1-4, the V gene TRBV5-6; tentatively, D is TRBD1 (6 bases). This CDR3 has 15 amino acids. CDR1 is SGHDT and CDR2 is YYEEEE in the germline V gene. V was clipped by 4 bases and J by 3 bases, with 13 bases between them. CDR3 DNA sequence: TGTGCCAGCAGCGACCGGACAGCCTCTAATGAAAAACTGTTTTTT. Translation gives CASSDRTASNEKLFF.

The rearrangement joins TRBV27 to TRBJ2-1; D not resolved. This CDR3 is built from 14 residues. Trimming took 2 bases from V and 1 from J, leaving 6 bases between them. The germline V gene encodes CDR1 MNHEY and CDR2 SMNVEV (reference sequence). CDR3 loop: CASSLRGSYNEQFF. The CDR3 DNA reads as TGTGCCAGCAGTTTACGCGGTTCCTACAATGAGCAGTTCTTC.

This chain links TRBV4-1 with TRBJ2-1, with D possibly being TRBD1 (6 bases). This CDR3 comprises 17 residues. Germline CDR1 reads MGHRA; CDR2 reads YSYEKL. V was shortened by 6 bases and J by 4 bases, with 22 bases between the two germline ends. CDR3 region: CASSHGFSGVGYNEQFF. CDR3 sequence (DNA): TGCGCCAGCAGTCATGGATTCTCAGGGGTGGGATACAATGAGCAGTTCTTC.

This clone was found a few times. This sequence joins TRBV20-1 and TRBJ1-6; D gene unclear. The germline V gene has CDR1 DFQATT and CDR2 SNEGSKA (reference sequence). This CDR3 spans 11 amino acids. V lost 6 bases and J 19 bases, leaving 19 bases between the germline ends. This chain's CDR3 is CSAPSPGIPHF. In DNA form, the CDR3 reads TGCAGTGCCCCCAGTCCCGGGATCCCACACTTT.

The chain carries TRBV7-9 and TRBJ1-6; possible D gene TRBD1, 6 bases. There are 15 residues in the CDR3. V lost 1 base, J lost 3 bases, and 7 bases lay in between. Germline CDR1 and CDR2: SEHNR and FQNEAQ (reference sequence). Here the CDR3 reads CASSLGQDYNSPLHF. The CDR3 DNA reads as TGTGCCAGCAGCTTAGGACAGGACTATAATTCACCCCTCCACTTT.

The gene calls are TRBV15 and TRBJ2-3; D is possibly TRBD2 (6 bases). The CDR3 is made up of 13 amino acids. V lost 5 bases and J 1 base, leaving 7 bases between the germline ends. From germline, CDR1 is LNHNV and CDR2 YYDKDF (reference sequence). CDR3 sequence reads: CATSGGGTDTQYF. In DNA form, the CDR3 reads TGTGCCACCAGCGGCGGGGGCACAGATACGCAGTATTTT.

The CDR3 sequence is CASSLDRGDNEQFF. The DNA of the CDR3 is TGTGCCAGCAGTTTAGACAGGGGCGACAATGAGCAGTTCTTC. V gene TRBV27 combines with J gene TRBJ2-1; 8 bases line up with TRBD1. The V segment lost 2 bases and the J segment 5 bases; nucleotides outside the gene matches: 2. The CDR3 is 14 amino acids. Germline loops: CDR1 MNHEY, CDR2 SMNVEV (reference sequence).

The chain joins TRBV19 to TRBJ2-1; 8 bases align to TRBD1. CDR1 LNHDA and CDR2 SQIVND come from the germline V gene (reference sequence). CDR3 length: 14 amino acids. Germline trimming cut 3 bases from V and 7 bases from J; bases unmatched to any gene: 5. CDR3 coding DNA: TGTGCCAGTAGTATTGACAGGGGAAGGAATGAGCAGTTCTTC. Translated: CASSIDRGRNEQFF.

The chain couples TRBV24-1 to TRBJ2-3; D perhaps matches TRBD1 (7 bases). This CDR3 contains 20 residues. Germline CDR1 KGHDR, CDR2 SFDVKD. The V end was cut by 4 bases, the J end by 8 bases, with 33 bases between. CDR3 sequence (DNA): TGTGCCACCAGTGAAGTTAGACAGGGATCCGGCTTGAGCCGGCGGGGTACGCAGTATTTT. This codes for CATSEVRQGSGLSRRGTQYF.

J is TRBJ2-5 and V is TRBV4-1, with D perhaps matching TRBD2 (5 bases). Looked up from germline, CDR1 is MGHRA and CDR2 is YSYEKL. The V end was cut by 4 bases, the J end by 2 bases, with 8 bases between. This CDR3 has 13 amino acids. CDR3 sequence reads: CASSLGLQETQYF. In nucleotides, the CDR3 is TGCGCCAGCAGCCTTGGACTGCAAGAGACCCAGTACTTC.

The rearrangement joins TRBV11-3 to TRBJ2-5; 16 bases map to TRBD2. V lost 4 bases to trimming and J lost 5 bases; unmatched junction nucleotides: 7. The CDR3 totals 17 residues. The germline gives CDR1 SGHNT, CDR2 YENEEA. The CDR3 DNA is TGTGCCAGCAGCTCGGGACTAGCGGGAGGGCCTATGGAGACCCAGTACTTC. Protein sequence: CASSSGLAGGPMETQYF.

The chain is built from TRBV24-1 and TRBJ2-3; TRBD1 might be the D (6 bases). Germline V gene sequence: CDR1 KGHDR, CDR2 SFDVKD. V was clipped by 4 bases and J by 0 bases, with 10 bases between them. There are 15 residues in the CDR3. CDR3 loop: CATSDPDSSTDTQYF. DNA for the CDR3: TGTGCCACCAGTGACCCGGACAGCAGCACAGATACGCAGTATTTT.

This clone was detected only a few times. The J gene is TRBJ2-4, the V gene TRBV18, with 8 bases identical to TRBD2. CDR1 and CDR2 from the germline V gene are KGHSH and LQKENI. V shed 0 bases, J shed 8 bases, and the junction held 0 bases outside the gene matches. The CDR3 loop spans 13 amino acids. The CDR3, as DNA: TGTGCCAGCTCACCACCTAGCGGGGACATTCAGTACTTC. Translation gives CASSPPSGDIQYF.

This rearrangement joins TRBV7-2 to TRBJ2-5, with D possibly being TRBD2 (6 bases). The V gene's germline CDR1 is SGHTA and CDR2 FQGNSA. The CDR3 totals 17 residues. V was trimmed by 4 bases and J by 1 base, leaving 19 bases between them. CDR3 sequence: CASSSTGRGVIQETQYF. The CDR3 DNA sequence: TGTGCCAGCAGCTCCACCGGGCGGGGCGTTATCCAAGAGACCCAGTACTTC.

This clone was picked up a small number of times. For the CDR3, the DNA is TGTGCCAGCAGCCTCAGGGTTGGTGAGCAGTTCTTC. This encodes CASSLRVGEQFF. The gene calls are TRBV7-8 and TRBJ2-1, with D perhaps matching TRBD1 (5 bases). This CDR3 spans 12 amino acids. Germline CDR1 and CDR2: SGHVS and FQNEAQ. V was trimmed by 5 bases and J by 9 bases, leaving 11 bases between them.

The J gene is TRBJ2-3, the V gene TRBV6-5; 8 nucleotides match TRBD2. Germline V lookup: CDR1 MNHEY, CDR2 SVGAGI. There are 15 residues in the CDR3. Germline trimming cut 6 bases from V and 5 bases from J; bases unmatched to any gene: 10. Here the CDR3 DNA reads TGTGCCAGCAGCGACGCCTGGCGGGAGGTAGATACGCAGTATTTT. This encodes CASSDAWREVDTQYF.

The rearrangement joins TRBV4-1 to TRBJ2-1; 12 positions agree with TRBD2. Per the germline V gene, CDR1 is MGHRA and CDR2 is YSYEKL. V shed 4 bases, J shed 8 bases, and the junction held 6 bases outside the gene matches. The CDR3 is made up of 15 amino acids. The CDR3 DNA is TGCGCCAGCAGCCCCCTACTAGCGGGAGGCGATGAGCAGTTCTTC. Protein sequence: CASSPLLAGGDEQFF.

CDR3 sequence reads: CASSLRDSLGEQFF. The DNA for the CDR3 is TGTGCCAGCAGCCTCCGGGACTCCCTGGGGGAGCAGTTCTTC. This chain uses TRBV7-2 with TRBJ2-1, with TRBD2 as a possible D gene (6 bases). The CDR3 contains 14 residues. CDR1 and CDR2 (germline): SGHTA, FQGNSA. V lost 5 bases and J 10 bases, leaving 18 bases between the germline ends.

CDR3 loop: CASSLEELAGESETQYF. The CDR3 bases are TGTGCCAGCAGCTTAGAGGAACTAGCGGGAGAATCTGAGACCCAGTACTTC. V is TRBV7-8 and J is TRBJ2-5; TRBD2 agrees at 11 bases. CDR3 length: 17 amino acids. Trimming cost V 1 base and J 5 bases; bases outside gene matches: 9. The germline V gene has CDR1 SGHVS and CDR2 FQNEAQ.

The gene calls are TRBV11-2 and TRBJ2-7; 11 nucleotides agree with TRBD2. The CDR3 has 13 residues. Germline-derived CDR1 and CDR2 are SGHAT and FQNNGV. V dropped 5 bases and J dropped 6; count of bases not matched to a gene: 3. The CDR3 here is CASSVTSGGEQYF. The CDR3 DNA reads as TGTGCCAGCAGCGTTACTAGCGGGGGCGAGCAGTACTTC.

The CDR3 loop reads CSVEDGGYGEQYF. DNA for the CDR3: TGCAGCGTTGAAGATGGGGGGTACGGCGAGCAGTACTTC. The chain recombines TRBV29-1 with TRBJ2-7; possible D gene TRBD2, 6 bases. Germline lookup yields CDR1 SQVTM and CDR2 ANQGSEA. Trimming cost V 0 bases and J 6 bases, with 12 bases left between them. This CDR3 has 13 residues.